This note documents a single TCR beta chain sequence. No cognate antigen has been identified for it. Per-base quality was not reported, and no clone a single base away is much larger than it. TCRbeta repertoires were sequenced from genomic DNA with the immunoSEQ hsTCRB assay version 4 in survey mode. Genomic DNA was diluted to approximately 10 ng/uL, and up to roughly 1 ug per sample was used for TCRbeta sequencing. Per the original workflow: Analysis of the TCRbeta data was done in ImmunoSeq Analyzer 3.0, and diversity was computed on productive nucleotide rearrangements. The improved Chao index was used to estimate lower-bound TCR diversity, and the Gini coefficient was used to estimate clonality using the Immunarch R package. Different nucleotide rearrangements encoding the same CDR3beta amino acid sequence were counted as distinct clonotypes. TCRbeta sequences significantly enriched in antigen-responding cells relative to anti-CD3/anti-CD28-activated cells were identified by differential abundance analysis. GLIPH2 grouped TCRs by predicted peptide-MHC specificity, both within each participant and across combined participant data sets. TCRdb re-hosts the immuneACCESS table, in-frame sequences only. Its copies lack some clones; in the studies checked, an unresolved V gene accounts for under half of them, and the cause for the rest is not known. V and J calls and clone size are copied from that table; D and trimming were computed from the DNA. The sample table lists about 64,000 clones, just under 75% of them with a count of one. Roughly 1.8% of the sample lies in the top ten.

This record comes from a study of persistence of HIV-infected CD4 T cells (TCRdb year 2020). Regarding the complete study: CMV- and HIV-1 Gag-responding CD4+ T cells were isolated from ART-treated individuals so that antigen-driven clonal expansion of HIV-1-infected cells could be examined. For the TCR cluster analysis across participants, about 8 participants were included for CMV and over 5 participants for Gag. Participants had been on suppressive ART for a median of around eight years. The clonality of all cells in each sorted population was assessed by TCRbeta sequencing, whereas the clonality of infected cells was assessed by proviral sequencing. Apart from a couple of participants who underwent leukapheresis at a single time point, peripheral blood samples of up to 180 mL were collected from participants at multiple time points.

The full study reports these points: Restriction of bulk TCR analyses to the rare CMV-responding cells that actually carried HIV-1 proviruses was not possible. TCR oligoclonality correlated with proviral oligoclonality within the same sorted populations. Antigen-responding cells were enriched for degenerate expanded CDR3beta sequences, which suggests convergent selection of CD4+ responses to CMV and Gag. Significantly lower TCRbeta richness was observed in CMV- and Gag-responding cells than in anti-CD3/anti-CD28-responding cells, and higher oligoclonality was observed in CMV-responding cells than in CD3/CD28-stimulated and Gag-responding cells. Only a small number of individuals took part in the study, and the range of antigens tested was limited.

In light of the paper, this sample's treatment or condition label describes: suppressive antiretroviral therapy. A pool of overlapping HIV-1 Gag 15-mer peptides, at 0.8 to 1 ug per peptide per mL, was used to stimulate the cells. Memory CD4+ T cells that did not respond, being CD40L-negative, CD69-negative and CD45RO-high, were sorted as memory populations depleted of antigen-responding cells. HIV-1-infected adults in whom suppressive ART had been started during chronic infection were enrolled as participants. For at least 4 years, participants had undetectable plasma HIV-1 RNA, below 50 copies/mL. To be included, a participant needed positive CMV serology and a CD4+ T cell count above 400 cells/uL. Before stimulation, PBMCs were isolated using density centrifugation and then depleted of CD8+ T cells. For roughly 17 hours, CD8-depleted PBMCs were stimulated with anti-CD28/CD49d costimulation, a CD40-blocking antibody, and enfuvirtide, which was added to prevent new infections. Cell sorting was performed on a Beckman Coulter MoFlo Legacy or XDP sorter, and dead cells were excluded with propidium iodide. The QIAamp DNA Mini Kit was used for genomic DNA extraction from samples above one million cells, and the Quick-DNA Microprep Kit was used otherwise.

A distance of 13 bases separates the germline ends of V and J, which lose 6 bases and 1 base respectively. From the germline V gene (reference sequence), CDR1 is LNHDA and CDR2 is SQIVND. The CDR3 covers 15 residues, taking in both the cysteine and the phenylalanine. Kept here is only the CDR3 DNA, which spans 45 bases and is read in frame from base 1. This material consisted of CD4+ T cells sorted from PBMCs after approximately 20-hour stimulation, taken from a patient who received antiretroviral therapy. The cell subset or site tag for this specimen amounts to: CD40L-CD69- CD45RO-high memory CD4 T cells not responding to Gag peptides. The clonotype originates from an adult man with HIV who was CMV-seropositive. The chain is made from TRBV19 and TRBJ1-5, with the D gene not confidently named. The CDR3 loop reads CASSLHEGSNQPQHF. The base sequence is TGTGCCAGTAGCCTCCATGAGGGCAGCAATCAGCCCCAGCATTTT.